The clone carrying this T cell receptor (beta chain) was counted a few times. Its antigen is not known. This record belongs to a study of T cells after yellow fever vaccination. As for the study in general: The authors prepared low-cell-number fractions using SMART-Seq v4 Ultra Low Input.

Study-wide points: The booster response re-showed most primary clones: roughly 97% CD4, approximately 90% CD8. Weaker overall was a secondary response that nonetheless peaked faster, on day 5 versus 15.

The length of the CDR3 is 12 residues. Trimming removed 3 bases at V and 12 bases at J, with 12 bases between. 5'RACE template switching added a universal primer site and UMIs to TCR cDNA. MiXCR was run by TCRdb on the 5' RACE reads, yielding one entry per CDR3 protein. The sample consists of 150,000 to 200,000 distinct CDR3 sequences, approximately 6.2% of them appearing once. Specimen: CD4+ T cells sorted from PBMCs, collected on the day of the first yellow fever vaccination. This chain joins TRBV12-3 or TRBV12-4 and TRBJ2-1; D possibly corresponds to TRBD1 (5 bases). The receptor was derived from a man younger than 35 who received the YFV17D yellow fever vaccine. The CDR3 bases are TGTGCCAGCAGTTTTATGGCCCAGGGGCAGTTCTTC. This translates into CASSFMAQGQFF.